This is a list of T cell receptor beta chains from one sample in a study of T cells after yellow fever vaccination. TCRdb processed the 5' RACE reads anew with MiXCR; each CDR3 protein has one entry. The sample lists 300,000 to 400,000 distinct CDR3 sequences, about 10% seen once, with about 3.5% in the top ten. The sample consisted of CD4+ T cells sorted from PBMCs, taken 45 days after the yellow fever booster vaccination. The receptor set was obtained from a man aged 18 to 29 who received the YFV17D yellow fever vaccine. The CDR3 runs from the conserved cysteine through the conserved F or W. Each record gives: clone size, CDR3 length, D gene, J gene, V gene, CDR3 protein, CDR3 DNA. D genes are given only for firm matches. A row's size may be missing; if present it is once, few, many or a size class.

few 14 TRBD1 TRBJ1-4 TRBV20-1 CSAPLPQGNEKLFF TGCAGTGCCCCACTTCCACAGGGGAATGAAAAACTGTTTTTT
few 12 - TRBJ1-4 TRBV13 CASRLTGEKLFF TGTGCCAGCAGGCTGACGGGGGAGAAACTGTTTTTT
- 16 - TRBJ2-1 TRBV7-9 CASSLSSDFSYNEQFF TGTGCCAGCAGCTTAAGTAGCGATTTCTCCTACAATGAGCAGTTCTTC
- 11 - TRBJ1-5 TRBV6-2/TRBV6-3 CASSPNQPQHF TGTGCCAGCAGCCCCAATCAGCCCCAGCATTTT
many 18 TRBD1 TRBJ2-4 TRBV4-2 CASSQDPRTGGPKNIQYF TGTGCCAGCAGCCAAGATCCCCGGACAGGGGGCCCCAAAAACATTCAGTACTTC
- 15 TRBD1 TRBJ2-1 TRBV2 CASSTSGGAYDEQFF TGTGCCAGCAGTACCTCAGGGGGCGCGTACGATGAGCAGTTCTTC
few 15 - TRBJ2-3 TRBV11-2 CASSLWDSLTDTQYF TGTGCCAGCAGCTTATGGGACTCTCTCACAGATACGCAGTATTTT
- 15 TRBD2 TRBJ2-3 TRBV7-2 CASSVSGGNTDTQYF TGTGCCAGCAGCGTTAGCGGGGGGAACACAGATACGCAGTATTTT
- 12 - TRBJ1-1 TRBV30 CAWSRGGTEAFF TGTGCCTGGAGTCGAGGGGGCACTGAAGCTTTCTTT
many 22 - TRBJ1-3 TRBV4-1 CASSQETPLPRYGATSGNTIYF TGCGCCAGCAGCCAAGAGACCCCCCTTCCCCGGTACGGTGCGACCTCTGGAAACACCATATATTTT